This is a list of T cell receptor beta chains from one sample in a study of cytomegalovirus exposure and HLA in healthy donors. Here immunoSEQ multiplex PCR was the method, and the copy in TCRdb shows in-frame clones only, minus some. The top ten clones hold 7.8% of a sample with about 200,000 clones, roughly 13% of them seen once. Sequences were obtained from PBMCs. The receptors come from a man between 45 and 60 years old in good health and CMV-seropositive. Each CDR3 is given with its conserved first and last residue. Fields, in order: CDR3 length, D gene, V gene, J gene, clone size, CDR3 protein, CDR3 DNA. The D gene is left open where the match is weak. A row's size may be missing; if present it is once, few, many or a size class.

length: 14
D: TRBD1
V: TRBV4-1
J: TRBJ1-2
size: few
CDR3: CASSQPGQNYGYTF
DNA: TGCGCCAGCAGCCAACCGGGACAGAATTATGGCTACACCTTC

length: 13
D: -
V: TRBV15
J: TRBJ2-7
size: few
CDR3: CATSSWGLYEQYF
DNA: TGTGCCACCAGCAGCTGGGGGCTCTACGAGCAGTACTTC

length: 14
D: -
V: TRBV6-5
J: TRBJ2-5
size: -
CDR3: CASSYGIGEETQYF
DNA: TGTGCCAGCAGTTACGGTATCGGGGAAGAGACCCAGTACTTC

length: 15
D: TRBD1
V: TRBV30
J: TRBJ2-5
size: few
CDR3: CAWSVTGGSLETQYF
DNA: TGTGCCTGGAGTGTAACAGGGGGTTCTCTAGAGACCCAGTACTTC

length: 14
D: -
V: TRBV2
J: TRBJ2-3
size: -
CDR3: CASSSRPGGDTQYF
DNA: TGTGCCAGCAGCTCTCGACCCGGGGGAGATACGCAGTATTTT

length: 15
D: TRBD1
V: TRBV4-3
J: TRBJ1-5
size: few
CDR3: CASSQGTGSGQPQHF
DNA: TGCGCCAGCAGCCAAGGGACAGGTTCAGGACAGCCCCAGCATTTT

length: 17
D: -
V: TRBV11-3
J: TRBJ2-1
size: few
CDR3: CASSLDPREGAGDEQFF
DNA: TGTGCCAGCAGCTTAGACCCACGGGAGGGGGCGGGAGATGAGCAGTTCTTC

length: 14
D: -
V: TRBV18
J: TRBJ1-3
size: -
CDR3: CASSPPSGGNTIYF
DNA: TGTGCCAGCTCACCACCGAGTGGTGGAAACACCATATATTTT

length: 14
D: TRBD1
V: TRBV28
J: TRBJ1-5
size: -
CDR3: CASSPQTGHQPQHF
DNA: TGTGCCAGCAGTCCCCAGACAGGGCATCAGCCCCAGCATTTT

length: 11
D: -
V: TRBV7-9
J: TRBJ1-2
size: -
CDR3: CASSLKDGYTF
DNA: TGTGCCAGCAGTCTAAAAGATGGCTACACCTTC

length: 13
D: -
V: TRBV7-2
J: TRBJ1-5
size: few
CDR3: CASSFMGSQPQHF
DNA: TGTGCCAGCAGCTTTATGGGCAGTCAGCCCCAGCATTTT

length: 13
D: TRBD2
V: TRBV29-1
J: TRBJ2-3
size: -
CDR3: CSATSGGADTQYF
DNA: TGCAGCGCGACTAGCGGGGGGGCGGATACGCAGTATTTT